These T cell receptor beta chains were read from a single sample in a study of T cells in Graves' hyperthyroidism and ophthalmopathy. Each CDR3 protein is one row after TCRdb ran MiXCR on the multiplex PCR reads. Here the sample spans approximately 700,000 distinct CDR3 sequences, 45% being singletons. Source material: peripheral blood or thyroid tissue (not recorded which). These TCRs come from an adult man with Graves' disease, either hyperthyroidism or ophthalmopathy (not recorded which). Each CDR3 is given with its conserved first and last residue. Each record gives: V gene, D gene, clone size, J gene, CDR3 DNA, CDR3 protein. The D gene is left open where the match is weak. Rows give clone size only sometimes, using once, few, many, or a class for an expanded clone.

TRBV7-9	TRBD1	-	TRBJ2-7	TGTGCCAGCAGCTTATACCACAGGGGGGACTACGAGCAGTACTTC	CASSLYHRGDYEQYF
TRBV7-2	-	-	TRBJ1-6	TGTGCCAGCAGCCCCTGGACACTGAATTCACCCCTCCACTTT	CASSPWTLNSPLHF
TRBV6-1	-	few	TRBJ1-2	TGTGCCAGCAGTTACCCACAAAACTATGGCTACACCTTC	CASSYPQNYGYTF
TRBV15	TRBD1	many	TRBJ1-2	TGTGCCACCAGCAGGGCTCGCGGGACAGGGGGCTATGGCTACACCTTC	CATSRARGTGGYGYTF
TRBV11-2	-	-	TRBJ1-6	TGTGCCAGCAGCCCTCGGGGAATCTTTTCACCCCTCCACTTT	CASSPRGIFSPLHF
TRBV6-5	-	-	TRBJ2-7	TGTGCCAGCAGTTACTTGTCAGATTTCCGCGAGCAGTACTTC	CASSYLSDFREQYF
TRBV20-1	-	few	TRBJ1-5	TGCAGTGCAACAGACAGTACGAATCAGCCCCAGCATTTT	CSATDSTNQPQHF
TRBV2	-	few	TRBJ1-6	TGTGCCAGCGGTGAGGGGTCGGGTTCACCCCTCCACTTT	CASGEGSGSPLHF
TRBV5-1	TRBD1	-	TRBJ2-7	TGCGCCGGCAGCCCCGGGACAGGGAGCTCCTACGAGCAGTACTTC	CAGSPGTGSSYEQYF
TRBV29-1	-	once	TRBJ1-2	TGCAGCGTCTCGACGGGGGGCTACACCTTC	CSVSTGGYTF
TRBV2	TRBD2	-	TRBJ2-7	TGTGCCAGCGTTGCGGGGGGTGATTCCTACGAGCAGTACTTC	CASVAGGDSYEQYF
TRBV5-1	TRBD1	-	TRBJ2-7	TGCGCCAGCAGCCCCGGGACAGGGGGCGACTACCACGAGCAGTACTTC	CASSPGTGGDYHEQYF